Described below is a single TCR beta chain sequence and its context. Its antigen is currently unknown. Documented treatment: around 19 received Ad26.COV2.S at low or high dose, single or two shots; several received placebo; per-sample allocation not given. The study sampled participants on day 63 after the first vaccine or placebo injection. In Boston, the donor was an adult between 18-55 years of age. V lost 3 bases to trimming and J lost 0 bases; unmatched junction nucleotides: 5. Germline V CDR1 and CDR2: SGHRS, YFSETQ. The CDR3 is made up of 16 amino acids. The source of the sample is a study of Ad26.COV2.S vaccination and SARS-CoV-2 variants. Study-wide context: Trial arm assignment for the donor was COV1001 Ad26.COV2.S. In the study, Ad26.COV2.S was injected intramuscularly once, or twice 56 days apart. Overall study findings and caveats: TCR breadth and depth estimates may have understated total T cell responses.

TCRdb's copy holds only in-frame clones and misses some; the assay was immunoSEQ multiplex PCR. This table has approximately 400,000 clones, roughly 85% appearing once. This sample comprised peripheral blood, obtained in a trial of Ad26.COV2.S vaccine versus placebo. The chain joins TRBV5-1 to TRBJ2-7; TRBD2 agrees at 11 bases. This TCR came from a person aged 18-65 years who received the Ad26.COV2.S COVID-19 vaccine or a placebo. CDR3 amino acids: CASSWTSGSFSYEQYF. The CDR3 DNA reads as TGCGCCAGCAGCTGGACTAGCGGGTCGTTCTCCTACGAGCAGTACTTC.